This T cell receptor (beta chain) was recovered during a study of neurological immune-mediated disorders. A single record per CDR3 protein comes from TCRdb applying MiXCR to the 5' RACE reads. Among about 65,000 distinct CDR3 sequences listed, around 4% were seen once. V was clipped by 3 bases and J by 11 bases, with 20 bases between them. Germline CDR1 SGHRS, CDR2 YFSETQ. This CDR3 is built from 15 residues. This clonotype occurred many times. PBMCs stored at -80 C, numbering 2 million, were the origin of the unsorted libraries. V and J are TRBV5-1 and TRBJ1-4; D not certain. Sequencing was carried out using PBMCs. The sequence derives from a man aged 50-60 years with multiple sclerosis. The CDR3 here is CASSSDKGGRWKLFF. In nucleotides, the CDR3 is TGCGCCAGCAGCTCCGACAAGGGTGGTCGTTGGAAACTGTTTTTT.